Listed below are T cell receptor beta chains from one sample, sequenced in a study of T cells after yellow fever vaccination. TCRdb passed the 5' RACE reads through MiXCR, listing each CDR3 protein once. The data contain roughly 320,000 distinct CDR3 sequences, around 10% of them singletons. The material sequenced was CD4+ T cells sorted from PBMCs, taken 45 days after the yellow fever booster vaccination. The receptor set was obtained from a man aged 18-30 years who received the YFV17D yellow fever vaccine. The CDR3 runs from the conserved cysteine through the conserved F or W. Each record gives: clone size, V gene, J gene, D gene, CDR3 DNA, CDR3 protein. The D gene is left open where the match is weak. A row's size may be missing; if present it is once, few, many or a size class.

abundance: .; v_gene: TRBV20-1; j_gene: TRBJ1-2; d_gene: .; CDR3nt: TGCAGTGCTAGCCCGGGGGGCGGCTATGGCTACACCTTC; CDR3aa: CSASPGGGYGYTF
abundance: few; v_gene: TRBV3-1; j_gene: TRBJ1-2; d_gene: .; CDR3nt: TGTGCCAGCAGCCGAACGGACTACTACTATGGCTACACCTTC; CDR3aa: CASSRTDYYYGYTF
abundance: .; v_gene: TRBV7-2; j_gene: TRBJ2-2; d_gene: .; CDR3nt: TGTGCCAGCAGCCGTCCTAGAGGGGGGACCAACACCGGGGAGCTGTTTTTT; CDR3aa: CASSRPRGGTNTGELFF
abundance: .; v_gene: TRBV12-3/TRBV12-4; j_gene: TRBJ1-3; d_gene: TRBD1; CDR3nt: TGTGCCAGCAGTTATCTCGGGGACAGGGCACTCACACTTCCCTCTGGAAACACCATATATTTT; CDR3aa: CASSYLGDRALTLPSGNTIYF
abundance: few; v_gene: TRBV3-1; j_gene: TRBJ2-3; d_gene: .; CDR3nt: TGTGCCAGCAGCCCTGGGACGGATCGATTCACAGATACGCAGTATTTT; CDR3aa: CASSPGTDRFTDTQYF
abundance: .; v_gene: TRBV5-1; j_gene: TRBJ1-1; d_gene: .; CDR3nt: TGCGCCAGCAGCGAGGGACAGAACACTGAAGCTTTCTTT; CDR3aa: CASSEGQNTEAFF
abundance: .; v_gene: TRBV18; j_gene: TRBJ1-1; d_gene: .; CDR3nt: TGTGCCAGCTCATTCGATCGGACTGAAGCTTTCTTT; CDR3aa: CASSFDRTEAFF
abundance: few; v_gene: TRBV6-5; j_gene: TRBJ2-1; d_gene: TRBD2; CDR3nt: TGTGCCAGCAGTTACTCTCCCCGGGGGGGCTTGGATGAGCAGTTCTTC; CDR3aa: CASSYSPRGGLDEQFF
abundance: few; v_gene: TRBV12-5; j_gene: TRBJ2-7; d_gene: TRBD2; CDR3nt: TGTGCTAGTGGTCGGGGACTAGCAGGGTACGAGCAGTACTTC; CDR3aa: CASGRGLAGYEQYF
abundance: .; v_gene: TRBV20-1; j_gene: TRBJ2-3; d_gene: .; CDR3nt: TGCAGTGGGACTCGCGGACCCGGCACAGATACGCAGTATTTT; CDR3aa: CSGTRGPGTDTQYF
abundance: few; v_gene: TRBV19; j_gene: TRBJ2-1; d_gene: .; CDR3nt: TGTGCCAGTAGTATAGGCGGCTCGGGGGCCTACAATGAGCAGTTCTTC; CDR3aa: CASSIGGSGAYNEQFF
abundance: few; v_gene: TRBV9; j_gene: TRBJ2-1; d_gene: TRBD2; CDR3nt: TGTGCCAGCAGCGTAGCGGGACTAGCGGTTTACAATGAGCAGTTCTTC; CDR3aa: CASSVAGLAVYNEQFF
abundance: few; v_gene: TRBV12-5; j_gene: TRBJ2-3; d_gene: TRBD1; CDR3nt: TGTGCTAGTGGTCCAGGGACAGGGACGCCAGATACGCAGTATTTT; CDR3aa: CASGPGTGTPDTQYF
abundance: many; v_gene: TRBV29-1; j_gene: TRBJ1-1; d_gene: .; CDR3nt: TGCAGCGTTGAGAGACCGGACACTGAAGCTTTCTTT; CDR3aa: CSVERPDTEAFF
abundance: .; v_gene: TRBV5-1; j_gene: TRBJ1-4; d_gene: .; CDR3nt: TGCGCCAGCAGCTTGCAGGGCAGGCAGGAAAAACTGTTTTTT; CDR3aa: CASSLQGRQEKLFF
abundance: few; v_gene: TRBV19; j_gene: TRBJ2-3; d_gene: .; CDR3nt: TGTGCCAGTAGTGGACGGGACAAGGGGAGGACAGATACGCAGTATTTT; CDR3aa: CASSGRDKGRTDTQYF
abundance: few; v_gene: TRBV11-3; j_gene: TRBJ2-1; d_gene: .; CDR3nt: TGTGCCAGCAGCTTAGGGGGGGACGACAATGAGCAGTTCTTC; CDR3aa: CASSLGGDDNEQFF
abundance: few; v_gene: TRBV6-1; j_gene: TRBJ1-1; d_gene: .; CDR3nt: TGTGCCAGCAGTGAAGCGCTTTTGGCTTTCGGTGGGAACACTGAAGCTTTCTTT; CDR3aa: CASSEALLAFGGNTEAFF
abundance: few; v_gene: TRBV5-1; j_gene: TRBJ2-7; d_gene: .; CDR3nt: TGCGCCAGCAGCGCCGACCCCTTATACGAGCAGTACTTC; CDR3aa: CASSADPLYEQYF
abundance: .; v_gene: TRBV20-1; j_gene: TRBJ2-3; d_gene: .; CDR3nt: TGCAGTGCCGCATCCGGTTCAGATAAGCAGTATTTT; CDR3aa: CSAASGSDKQYF
abundance: many; v_gene: TRBV7-7; j_gene: TRBJ2-5; d_gene: TRBD1; CDR3nt: TGTGCTAGCAGCTTAGCAGGACAGGGGGCCGGAGAGACCCAGTACTTC; CDR3aa: CASSLAGQGAGETQYF
abundance: few; v_gene: TRBV7-2; j_gene: TRBJ1-2; d_gene: TRBD1; CDR3nt: TGTGCCAGCAGCTTAGTGGGGACAGGGGTTGGCTACACCTTC; CDR3aa: CASSLVGTGVGYTF
abundance: .; v_gene: TRBV20-1; j_gene: TRBJ2-1; d_gene: .; CDR3nt: TGCAGTGCTACCGGGACAAAGTCCCGTCCGCGCAAAAATGAGCAGTTCTTC; CDR3aa: CSATGTKSRPRKNEQFF
abundance: .; v_gene: TRBV20-1; j_gene: TRBJ2-5; d_gene: TRBD2; CDR3nt: TGCAGTGCTACCCAGGGGACTAGCGGGGGGAAGGAGACCCAGTACTTC; CDR3aa: CSATQGTSGGKETQYF
abundance: .; v_gene: TRBV19; j_gene: TRBJ1-1; d_gene: TRBD1; CDR3nt: TGTGCCAGTCGCGACAGGGGCCTTGAAGCTTTCTTT; CDR3aa: CASRDRGLEAFF
abundance: .; v_gene: TRBV25-1; j_gene: TRBJ2-5; d_gene: .; CDR3nt: TGTGCCAGCAGCCGGATTTCTGACCAAGAGACCCAGTACTTC; CDR3aa: CASSRISDQETQYF
abundance: .; v_gene: TRBV6-5; j_gene: TRBJ2-5; d_gene: .; CDR3nt: TGTGCCAGCAGTTCCTCATCCTGGACCCAGTACTTC; CDR3aa: CASSSSSWTQYF
abundance: few; v_gene: TRBV5-5; j_gene: TRBJ2-3; d_gene: TRBD2; CDR3nt: TGTGCCAGCAGCCACGGACTAGCGGGGGGTTCCCCCAGCACAGATACGCAGTATTTT; CDR3aa: CASSHGLAGGSPSTDTQYF
abundance: few; v_gene: TRBV7-2; j_gene: TRBJ1-1; d_gene: TRBD1; CDR3nt: TGTGCCAGCAGCTTAGTTGGGACAGCCCCGAACACTGAAGCTTTCTTT; CDR3aa: CASSLVGTAPNTEAFF
abundance: many; v_gene: TRBV7-3; j_gene: TRBJ2-5; d_gene: TRBD2; CDR3nt: TGTGCCAGCAGCCCCGGTGGGACTAGCGGAGAGACCCAGTACTTC; CDR3aa: CASSPGGTSGETQYF
abundance: few; v_gene: TRBV4-1; j_gene: TRBJ1-2; d_gene: TRBD1; CDR3nt: TGCGCCAGCAGCCAAGACCGGGGGACAGGGGGCTATGGCTACACCTTC; CDR3aa: CASSQDRGTGGYGYTF
abundance: .; v_gene: TRBV20-1; j_gene: TRBJ2-5; d_gene: TRBD2; CDR3nt: TGCAGTGCTAGACTAGCGGGGTCAGAAGAGACCCAGTACTTC; CDR3aa: CSARLAGSEETQYF
abundance: .; v_gene: TRBV28; j_gene: TRBJ1-6; d_gene: .; CDR3nt: TGTGCCAGCAGAAAACTAGAGAATAATTCACCCCTCCACTTT; CDR3aa: CASRKLENNSPLHF
abundance: .; v_gene: TRBV7-2; j_gene: TRBJ1-3; d_gene: .; CDR3nt: TGTGCCAGCAGCTTAGAAATCCCCCCCTCTGGAAACACCATATATTTT; CDR3aa: CASSLEIPPSGNTIYF
abundance: many; v_gene: TRBV3-2; j_gene: TRBJ2-5; d_gene: .; CDR3nt: TGTGCCAGCAGCCAAGATCTGGATCCGGACAGAAAGAAGGAGACCCAGTACTTC; CDR3aa: CASSQDLDPDRKKETQYF
abundance: few; v_gene: TRBV5-1; j_gene: TRBJ2-5; d_gene: TRBD1; CDR3nt: TGCGCCAGCAGCCCACGGGACAGGGAACAAGAGACCCAGTACTTC; CDR3aa: CASSPRDREQETQYF
abundance: .; v_gene: TRBV25-1; j_gene: TRBJ2-5; d_gene: TRBD1; CDR3nt: TGTGCCAGCAGTGCAACCTTCGCCCGGACAGGGGGAGAGACCCAGTACTTC; CDR3aa: CASSATFARTGGETQYF
abundance: few; v_gene: TRBV9; j_gene: TRBJ1-1; d_gene: .; CDR3nt: TGTGCCAGCAGCCCAACAGGGTTGAGCACTGAAGCTTTCTTT; CDR3aa: CASSPTGLSTEAFF
abundance: many; v_gene: TRBV5-1; j_gene: TRBJ2-3; d_gene: .; CDR3nt: TGCGCCAGCAGCCCGGGGGCCACGTGGCCAGATACGCAGTATTTT; CDR3aa: CASSPGATWPDTQYF
abundance: .; v_gene: TRBV9; j_gene: TRBJ2-1; d_gene: .; CDR3nt: TGTGCCAGCAGCTATGGAGGAGGAAGCCATGAGCAGTTCTTC; CDR3aa: CASSYGGGSHEQFF
abundance: few; v_gene: TRBV5-1; j_gene: TRBJ1-6; d_gene: .; CDR3nt: TGCGCCAGCAGTTCCGGGACTATGAATTCACCCCTCCACTTT; CDR3aa: CASSSGTMNSPLHF
abundance: .; v_gene: TRBV7-2; j_gene: TRBJ1-6; d_gene: .; CDR3nt: TGTGCCAGCAGCTTGGGACCGAATTCACCCCTCCACTTT; CDR3aa: CASSLGPNSPLHF
abundance: .; v_gene: TRBV4-1; j_gene: TRBJ1-1; d_gene: .; CDR3nt: TGCGCCAGCAGCCAAGGGGCAGGGCGGACTGAAGCTTTCTTT; CDR3aa: CASSQGAGRTEAFF
abundance: .; v_gene: TRBV9; j_gene: TRBJ1-2; d_gene: .; CDR3nt: TGTGCCAGCAGCGTAGGTGATGGCTACACCTTC; CDR3aa: CASSVGDGYTF